This TCR beta chain was sequenced for a study of cytomegalovirus exposure and HLA in healthy donors. General study results and limits: Most TCR sequences were rare, but some public TCRs occurred in many donors. In vitro experiments confirmed that three CMV-associated chains were specific for CMV antigens. Both high specificity and high sensitivity reportedly marked the classifier's diagnosis of cytomegalovirus status. Some TCR beta chains (164 of them) were listed as cytomegalovirus-associated.

The CDR3 length is 15 residues. From germline, CDR1 is SGHDT and CDR2 YYEEEE. Germline trimming cut 1 base from V and 4 bases from J; bases unmatched to any gene: 5. The method was immunoSEQ multiplex PCR; TCRdb's version includes in-frame clones alone and lacks a portion of them. Of over 45,000 clones in the sample, roughly nine tenths were seen once. Details on this clone: Its antigen is not known.

The sample comprised PBMCs. The TCR sequence derives from a man between 18 and 29 years old in good health and CMV-seronegative. The rearrangement links TRBV5-6 to TRBJ2-5; 9 bases are a match to TRBD2. In DNA form, the CDR3 reads TGTGCCAGCAGCTTGTTAGCGGGAGTTCTAGAGACCCAGTACTTC. Amino acids: CASSLLAGVLETQYF.